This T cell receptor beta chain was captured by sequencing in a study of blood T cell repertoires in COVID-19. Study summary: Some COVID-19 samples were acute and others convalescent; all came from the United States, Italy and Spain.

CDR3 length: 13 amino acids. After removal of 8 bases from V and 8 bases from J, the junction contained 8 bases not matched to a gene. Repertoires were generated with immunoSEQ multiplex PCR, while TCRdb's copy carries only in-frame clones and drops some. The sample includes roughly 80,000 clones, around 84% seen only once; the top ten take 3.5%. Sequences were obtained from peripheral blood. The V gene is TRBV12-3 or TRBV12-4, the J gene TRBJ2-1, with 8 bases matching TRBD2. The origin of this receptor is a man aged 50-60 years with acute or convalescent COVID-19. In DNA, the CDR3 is TGTGCCAGCGGTTCTCGGACTAGCTATGAGCAGTTCTTC. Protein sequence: CASGSRTSYEQFF.